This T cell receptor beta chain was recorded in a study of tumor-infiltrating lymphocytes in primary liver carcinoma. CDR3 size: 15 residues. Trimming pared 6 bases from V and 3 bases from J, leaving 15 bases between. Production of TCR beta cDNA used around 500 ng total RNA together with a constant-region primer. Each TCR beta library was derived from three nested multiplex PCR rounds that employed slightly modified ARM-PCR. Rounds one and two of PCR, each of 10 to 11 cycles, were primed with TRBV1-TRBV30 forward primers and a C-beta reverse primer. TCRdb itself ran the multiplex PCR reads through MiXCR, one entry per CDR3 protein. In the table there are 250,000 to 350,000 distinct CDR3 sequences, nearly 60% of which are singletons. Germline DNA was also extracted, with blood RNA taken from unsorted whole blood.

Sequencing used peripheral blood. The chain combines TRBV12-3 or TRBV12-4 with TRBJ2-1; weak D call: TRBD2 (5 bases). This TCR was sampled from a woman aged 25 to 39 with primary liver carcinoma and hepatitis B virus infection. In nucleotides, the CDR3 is TGTGCCAGCAGGACAAGCGGATCGTACTACAATGAGCAGTTCTTC. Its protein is CASRTSGSYYNEQFF.